This T cell receptor (beta chain) was captured by sequencing in a study of T cells after yellow fever vaccination. This clonotype was seen more than once but under ten times. Antigen unknown. The CDR3 is made up of 15 amino acids. V shed 2 bases, J shed 4 bases, and the junction held 3 bases outside the gene matches. The germline CDR1 and CDR2 sequences are LNHDA and SQIVND (reference sequence). TCRdb re-derived calls from the 5' RACE reads in MiXCR, one entry per CDR3 protein. The data hold 350,000 to 450,000 distinct CDR3 sequences, with around 19% observed a single time. Broader study findings: Most clones from primary vaccination resurfaced after the booster (approximately 97% CD4, 70% to 90% CD8).

This TCR was recovered from a man aged 18 to 35 who received the YFV17D yellow fever vaccine. This chain links TRBV19 with TRBJ1-1; 11 bases fit TRBD1. Sequences were derived from PBMCs, sampled before the yellow fever booster vaccination. Here the CDR3 reads CASSIMGQGGTEAFF. The CDR3 region has the DNA TGTGCCAGTAGTATAATGGGACAGGGGGGCACTGAAGCTTTCTTT.